This T cell receptor (beta chain) emerged from a study of blood T cell repertoires in COVID-19. Study-wide background: COVID-19 samples, acute and convalescent, were from the United States, Italy and Spain. PBMCs, B-cell-depleted T cells, or T cells provided the cDNA or gDNA that made up the material.

The V gene end was trimmed by 3 bases and the J gene end by 1 base; junction bases not matched to a gene: 0. This CDR3 has 16 amino acids. Germline CDR1 SGHNT, CDR2 YENEEA. Profiling relied on immunoSEQ multiplex PCR, and the TCRdb table lists in-frame clones only, not all of them. Among approximately 64,000 clones listed, roughly four fifths were seen once. The chain carries TRBV11-3 and TRBJ2-3; 14 bases match TRBD2. The clonotype was recovered from a woman in her sixties or seventies with acute or convalescent COVID-19. Material for sequencing was peripheral blood. The CDR3 DNA is TGTGCCAGCAGCTTGGGACTAGCGGGGGGCACAGATACGCAGTATTTT. Translated: CASSLGLAGGTDTQYF.